This is a list of T cell receptor beta chains from one sample in a study of T cells after posttransplantation cyclophosphamide. Sequenced by immunoSEQ multiplex PCR; TCRdb stores in-frame clones only, minus some. The data show some 46,000 clones, with none appearing a single time. Sequencing used PBMCs. The receptors originated from a middle-aged man in good health, CMV-negative, and a related stem cell transplant donor. Both conserved end residues are part of each CDR3. D genes are given only for firm matches. Rows may omit the clone size; those that give it use once, few, many or a size class.

CDR3nt: TGCGCCAGCAGCCAAGTGACAGGGAGGAGCGCAACTAATGAAAAACTGTTTTTT
CDR3aa: CASSQVTGRSATNEKLFF
abundance: many
d_gene: TRBD1
j_gene: TRBJ1-4
v_gene: TRBV4-3

CDR3nt: TGTGCCAGCAGCCCGAGGGGGCCGCTAGCTAACTATGGCTACACCTTC
CDR3aa: CASSPRGPLANYGYTF
abundance: few
d_gene: TRBD1
j_gene: TRBJ1-2
v_gene: TRBV9

CDR3nt: TGTGCTAGTGGTTTGGCTCTAGCGGGAGTACTTGAGCAGTTCTTC
CDR3aa: CASGLALAGVLEQFF
abundance: many
d_gene: TRBD2
j_gene: TRBJ2-1
v_gene: TRBV12-5

CDR3nt: TGTGCCAGTAGTATCGGGACAGGGGAGGTGAAGGAGACCCAGTACTTC
CDR3aa: CASSIGTGEVKETQYF
abundance: many
d_gene: TRBD1
j_gene: TRBJ2-5
v_gene: TRBV19

CDR3nt: TGCGCCAGCAGCGAGAACGGGAATTCACCCCTCCACTTT
CDR3aa: CASSENGNSPLHF
abundance: few
d_gene: .
j_gene: TRBJ1-6
v_gene: TRBV5-1

CDR3nt: TGTGCCAGCAGCTTAAGGAGGCATCGCACAGATACGCAGTATTTT
CDR3aa: CASSLRRHRTDTQYF
abundance: many
d_gene: .
j_gene: TRBJ2-3
v_gene: TRBV7-2

CDR3nt: TGTGCCAGCAGTTTTCAGGGGGGTACCTACGAGCAGTACTTC
CDR3aa: CASSFQGGTYEQYF
abundance: many
d_gene: .
j_gene: TRBJ2-7
v_gene: TRBV27

CDR3nt: TGCAGCGTTGAACGCAGGGTGTCCGGGGAGCTGTTTTTT
CDR3aa: CSVERRVSGELFF
abundance: .
d_gene: .
j_gene: TRBJ2-2
v_gene: TRBV29-1

CDR3nt: TGTGCCAGCAGCCCCGGGGTGGGTCTCGCCGGGGAGCTGTTTTTT
CDR3aa: CASSPGVGLAGELFF
abundance: many
d_gene: .
j_gene: TRBJ2-2
v_gene: TRBV6-5

CDR3nt: TGTGCCAGCAGCTTATCCCCACAGGAGACCCAGTACTTC
CDR3aa: CASSLSPQETQYF
abundance: many
d_gene: .
j_gene: TRBJ2-5
v_gene: TRBV7-3

CDR3nt: TGCGCCAGCAGCGCAACGCGGGGGCCTAACACAGATACGCAGTATTTT
CDR3aa: CASSATRGPNTDTQYF
abundance: many
d_gene: .
j_gene: TRBJ2-3
v_gene: TRBV5-1

CDR3nt: TGTGCCAGCAGCTTCGGACAGGGCTCCTACGAGCAGTACTTC
CDR3aa: CASSFGQGSYEQYF
abundance: many
d_gene: TRBD1
j_gene: TRBJ2-7
v_gene: TRBV9